The sequence of this TCR beta chain was determined in a study of PD-1 blockade in mismatch repair-deficient tumors. CDR3 size: 14 residues. Germline CDR1 and CDR2: SGDLS and YYNGEE. Trimming at V came to 5 bases and at J to 3 bases, leaving 7 bases not matched to a gene. Sequencing used immunoSEQ multiplex PCR; TCRdb keeps in-frame clones, though not all of them. This table holds 50,000 to 75,000 clones, around 88% found once. TCRs were sequenced from a few patients responding to pembrolizumab. The chain employs TRBV9 and TRBJ2-7, with 8 nucleotides matching TRBD2. The source is an adult with mismatch repair-deficient cancer. The material was peripheral blood, obtained 52 weeks after starting pembrolizumab. The CDR3 nucleotides are TGTGCCAGCAGTCGGGAGGGCCTGGGCTACGAGCAGTACTTC. Translation: CASSREGLGYEQYF.